The 6 T cell receptor beta chains in this list originate from one sample, sequenced in a study of prognosis after radiotherapy for stage I lung cancer. Two-round multiplex PCR amplified TCR beta CDR3 from genomic DNA. Each TRBV and TRBJ gene had its own primer in the first PCR round. Using its own MiXCR run on the multiplex PCR reads, TCRdb lists one record per CDR3 protein. The sample lists about 30,000 distinct CDR3 sequences; less than 35% were seen once. Here the sequenced sample was PBMCs, taken before or after stereotactic body radiation therapy (not recorded which). The receptors originated from a donor aged 50 or older with non-small cell lung cancer.

This clonotype was counted many times. J is TRBJ1-6 and V is TRBV30, with no clear D. V gave up 0 bases and J gave up 7 bases, with 13 bases separating them. This CDR3 comprises 15 residues. Germline-derived CDR1 and CDR2 are GTSNPN and SVGIG (reference sequence). The CDR3 reads CAWSVQNSRNSPLHF. In nucleotides, the CDR3 is TGTGCCTGGAGTGTTCAGAACAGCAGAAATTCACCCCTCCACTTT.

This clonotype was counted many times. The rearrangement links TRBV20-1 to TRBJ2-1, with a possible D match to TRBD2 (7 bases). This CDR3 has 15 residues. Germline V CDR1 and CDR2: DFQATT, SNEGSKA (reference sequence). Trimming took 6 bases from V and 3 from J, leaving 18 bases between them. The CDR3 loop reads CSAQRGGTFYNEQFF. The CDR3 coding sequence is TGCAGTGCCCAGAGGGGGGGGACTTTCTACAATGAGCAGTTCTTC.

The V call is TRBV24-1, the J call TRBJ2-1; 7 bases are a match to TRBD1. The germline gives CDR1 KGHDR, CDR2 SFDVKD. This CDR3 is built from 12 residues. V trimming: 3 bases; J trimming: 11 bases; junction bases outside the gene matches: 3. The CDR3 nucleotides read TGTGCCACCAGTGATCAGGACAGGAAGCAGTTCTTC. Translating gives CATSDQDRKQFF.

This clonotype has ten or more counts. The gene calls are TRBV11-3 and TRBJ1-4; 8 nucleotides line up with TRBD1. Germline V gene data show CDR1 as SGHNT and CDR2 as YENEEA. Trimming at V came to 5 bases and at J to 9 bases, leaving 11 bases not matched to a gene. The CDR3 has 15 amino acids. The CDR3 region has the DNA TGTGCCAGCAGCCAGAGACAGGGGAAGACGAAAAAACTGTTTTTT. Its translation is CASSQRQGKTKKLFF. Together with reference TRBV11-3 and TRBJ1-4, the CDR3 gives the full variable domain: EAGVVQSPRYKIIEKKQPVAFWCNPISGHNTLYWYLQNLGQGPELLIRYENEEAVDDSQLPKDRFSAERLKGVDSTLKIQPAELGDSAVYLCASSQRQGKTKKLFFGSGTQLSVL.

This clonotype was seen at least ten times. This chain joins TRBV6-2 or TRBV6-3 and TRBJ1-5; 9 bases are shared with TRBD1. The trim removed 5 bases at V and 4 bases at J, leaving 15 bases unmatched. This CDR3 region has 18 residues. Germline V gene data show CDR1 as MNHEY and CDR2 as SVGEGT. The CDR3 nucleotides read TGTGCCAGCAGTGAAGGGGGTTGGGGACAGGGCTTTAATCAGCCCCAGCATTTT. This translates into CASSEGGWGQGFNQPQHF.

A word on this clonotype: A much larger clone differs from this one at a single base, so this may be a read error. The V gene is TRBV10-3, the J gene TRBJ1-1; no firm D call. Looked up from germline, CDR1 is ENHRY and CDR2 is SYGVKD. The CDR3 consists of 14 residues. As DNA, the CDR3 is TGTGACATCAGTGAGTCGAGAATTTTAACTGAAGCTTTCTTT. Protein: CDISESRILTEAFF.